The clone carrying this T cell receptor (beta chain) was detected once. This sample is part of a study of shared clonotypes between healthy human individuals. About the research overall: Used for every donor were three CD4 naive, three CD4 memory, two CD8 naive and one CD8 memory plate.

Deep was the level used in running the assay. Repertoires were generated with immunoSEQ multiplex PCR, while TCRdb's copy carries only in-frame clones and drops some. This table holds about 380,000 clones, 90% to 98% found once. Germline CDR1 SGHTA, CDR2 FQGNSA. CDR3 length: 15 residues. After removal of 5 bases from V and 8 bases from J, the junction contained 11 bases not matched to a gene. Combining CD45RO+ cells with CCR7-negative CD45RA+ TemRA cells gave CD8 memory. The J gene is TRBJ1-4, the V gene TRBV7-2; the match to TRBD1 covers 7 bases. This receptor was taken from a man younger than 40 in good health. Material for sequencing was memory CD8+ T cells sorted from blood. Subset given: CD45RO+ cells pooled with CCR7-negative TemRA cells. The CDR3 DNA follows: TGTGCCAGCAGCCTGTACAGGGGACAAGGGGAAAAACTGTTTTTT. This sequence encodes CASSLYRGQGEKLFF.